This note documents a single T cell receptor (beta chain) sequence. Its antigen has not been determined. No much larger clone is present one base from it, and per-base qualities are unavailable. Cells from the mixed lymphocyte reactions were cocultured for less than seven days at 37 degrees C. Responder PBMCs were labelled with CFSE and stimulator PBMCs were labelled with Violet Dye, after which the responder and stimulator PBMCs were mixed at a 1:1 ratio. TCRbeta CDR3 sequencing was performed on sorted unstimulated T cells and on proliferating T cells recovered from mixed lymphocyte reactions. Fresh whole blood from approximately 10 HLA-typed healthy donors was used to isolate PBMCs. For TCR sequencing, responder T cells that had proliferated and were CFSE-low were FACS-sorted once the mixed lymphocyte reaction was over. The data derive from a study of siplizumab effects on memory and regulatory T cells (dated by TCRdb to between 2018 and 2021). Background on the whole study: Paired mixed lymphocyte reactions were run with siplizumab at about 0.91 ug/mL and without drug, across several responder-stimulator pairs. The effect of the anti-CD2 antibody siplizumab on alloreactive T-cell subsets was examined in allogeneic mixed lymphocyte reactions constructed from human PBMCs. General findings and caveats noted by the study authors: Unstimulated naive T cells appeared to be more diverse than memory T cells, and naive cells seemed to make a substantial contribution to the alloresponse. Roughly 75-97% of proliferating CD4+ or CD8+ clones could not be assigned a naive or memory phenotype. The suppressive function of proliferating Tregs from siplizumab cultures was not functionally confirmed. Because sequences below about 10^-5 frequency were poorly captured, only a minor fraction of alloreactive clones could be mapped to unstimulated subsets. Siplizumab significantly reduced the cumulative frequency of alloreactive sequences traceable to unstimulated CD4+ memory T cells. Of the alloreactive CD4+ clones that could be mapped, the Treg-derived share averaged around 64% with siplizumab compared with roughly 27% in control reactions.

Receptor libraries were prepared by the immunoSEQ multiplex PCR assay. The deep sequencing platform assayed about 10^5 TCR templates per sample. Genomic DNA extracted from sorted T cells was used for TCRbeta CDR3 sequencing. The authors processed their data as follows. Clonal analysis of TCRbeta CDR3 data was done in the R programming language. Alloreactive CD4+ and CD8+ clones were defined by comparing unstimulated samples with post-reaction CFSE-low samples. Regulatory or non-regulatory origin of alloreactive CD4+ clones was assigned by matching sequences to the sorted unstimulated Treg and non-Treg repertoires. This immuneACCESS table, as held by TCRdb, lists in-frame sequences with V and J called but not all clones. Of the missing ones, under half trace to an unresolved V gene in checked studies; the others have no known cause. The DNA was the basis for D and trimming; V, J and clone size are from that table. The sample table shows roughly 7,000 clones, and around 33% are seen once. The ten largest account for 16% of the sample.

The CDR3, cysteine through phenylalanine, is 15 amino acids long. The sequence is cut down to CDR3 DNA, 45 bases in frame from base 1. For CDR1 and CDR2, the germline V gene (reference sequence) lists SGHNT and YYREEE. After removal of 7 bases from V and 4 bases from J, the junction retains 11 bases not matched to a gene. Sequenced sample: CFSE-low (dividing) CD8+ T cells sorted from an allogeneic mixed lymphocyte reaction. The V and J segments used are TRBV5-4 and TRBJ2-7, with 10 middle bases fitting TRBD2. This TCR came from a human donor in good health; the cells came from an allogeneic mixed lymphocyte reaction. The bases read TGTGCCAGCCGCTCCACTAGCGGGAAAGTATACGAGCAGTACTTC. It translates to CASRSTSGKVYEQYF.